This T cell receptor beta chain was identified during a study of blood T cell repertoires in COVID-19. Overall study context: Acute and convalescent COVID-19 samples came from the United States, Italy and Spain. Sample material is recorded as cDNA or gDNA derived from T cells, B-cell-depleted T cells, or PBMCs.

As handled by the study authors: Nucleated cell counts were estimated from reference gene primer amplification. Data came from immunoSEQ multiplex PCR; TCRdb stores just in-frame clones and leaves some out. The V and J calls and clone size are taken from that table; D and trimming were inferred from the DNA. Of under 300,000 clones listed, roughly 80% are singletons. The receptor comes from a woman between 55 and 75 years old with active or convalescent COVID-19. The sample comprised peripheral blood.

CDR3 amino acids: CASSEGQGLGYTF. Here the CDR3 DNA reads TGTGCCAGCAGCGAGGGCCAGGGACTCGGCTACACCTTC. The chain carries TRBV6-5 and TRBJ1-2; maybe TRBD1 (5 bases). V lost 6 bases and J lost 8, with 16 bases in between. CDR3 length equals 13 residues. The germline V gene encodes CDR1 MNHEY and CDR2 SVGAGI.